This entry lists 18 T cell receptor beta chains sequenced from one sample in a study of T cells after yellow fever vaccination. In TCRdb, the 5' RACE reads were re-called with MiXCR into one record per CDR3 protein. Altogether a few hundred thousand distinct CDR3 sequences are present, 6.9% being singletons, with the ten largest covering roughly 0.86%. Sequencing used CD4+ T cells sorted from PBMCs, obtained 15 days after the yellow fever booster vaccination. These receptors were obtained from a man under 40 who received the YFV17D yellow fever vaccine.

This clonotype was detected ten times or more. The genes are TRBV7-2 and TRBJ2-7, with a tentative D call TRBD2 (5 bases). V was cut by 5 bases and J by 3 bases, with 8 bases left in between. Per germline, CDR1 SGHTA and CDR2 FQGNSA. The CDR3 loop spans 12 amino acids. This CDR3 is CASSLDYYEQYF. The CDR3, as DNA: TGTGCCAGCAGCCTAGACTACTACGAGCAGTACTTC.

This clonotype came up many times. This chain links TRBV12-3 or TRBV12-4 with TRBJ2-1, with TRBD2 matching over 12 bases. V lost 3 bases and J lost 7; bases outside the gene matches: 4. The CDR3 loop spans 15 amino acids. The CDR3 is CASSLTSGSSNEQFF. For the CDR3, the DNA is TGTGCCAGCAGTTTGACTAGCGGGAGTAGTAATGAGCAGTTCTTC.

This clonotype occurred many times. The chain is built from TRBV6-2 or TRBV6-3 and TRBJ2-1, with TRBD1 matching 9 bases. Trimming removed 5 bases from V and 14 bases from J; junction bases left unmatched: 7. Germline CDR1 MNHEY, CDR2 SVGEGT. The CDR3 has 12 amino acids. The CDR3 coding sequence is TGTGCCAGCAGTAGGGAGACAGGGGGAGAGTTCTTC. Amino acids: CASSRETGGEFF.

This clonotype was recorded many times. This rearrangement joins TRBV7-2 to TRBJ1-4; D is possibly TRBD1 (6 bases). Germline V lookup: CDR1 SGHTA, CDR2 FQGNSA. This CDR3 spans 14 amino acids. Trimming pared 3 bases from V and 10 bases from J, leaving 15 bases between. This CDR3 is CASSFIQGAGKLFF. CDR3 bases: TGTGCCAGCAGCTTCATACAGGGAGCAGGAAAACTGTTTTTT.

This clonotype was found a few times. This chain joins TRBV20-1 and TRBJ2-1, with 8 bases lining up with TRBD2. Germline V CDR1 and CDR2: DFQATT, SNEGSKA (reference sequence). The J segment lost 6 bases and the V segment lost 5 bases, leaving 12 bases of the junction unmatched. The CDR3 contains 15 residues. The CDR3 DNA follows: TGCAGTGCTCCCCCGGGAGGGTCGGAGGGCAATGAGCAGTTCTTC. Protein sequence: CSAPPGGSEGNEQFF.

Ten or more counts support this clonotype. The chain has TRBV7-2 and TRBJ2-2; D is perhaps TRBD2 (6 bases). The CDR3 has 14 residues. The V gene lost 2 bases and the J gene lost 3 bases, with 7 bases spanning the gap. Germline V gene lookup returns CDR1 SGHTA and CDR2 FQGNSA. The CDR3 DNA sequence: TGTGCCAGCAGCTTAACGGGAGACACCGGGGAGCTGTTTTTT. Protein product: CASSLTGDTGELFF.

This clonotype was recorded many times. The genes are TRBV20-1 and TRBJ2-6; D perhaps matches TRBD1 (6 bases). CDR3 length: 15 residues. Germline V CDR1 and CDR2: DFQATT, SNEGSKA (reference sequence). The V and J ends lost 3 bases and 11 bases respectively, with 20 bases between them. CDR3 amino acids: CSASFAQRGSHVLTF. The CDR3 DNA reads TGCAGTGCTAGTTTCGCGCAAAGGGGGTCGCACGTCCTGACTTTC.

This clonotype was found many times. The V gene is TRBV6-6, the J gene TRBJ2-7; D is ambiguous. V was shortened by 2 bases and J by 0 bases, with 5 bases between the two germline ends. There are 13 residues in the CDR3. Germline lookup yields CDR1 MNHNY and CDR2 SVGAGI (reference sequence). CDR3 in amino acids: CASSYGNSYEQYF. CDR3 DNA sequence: TGTGCCAGCAGTTACGGCAACTCCTACGAGCAGTACTTC.

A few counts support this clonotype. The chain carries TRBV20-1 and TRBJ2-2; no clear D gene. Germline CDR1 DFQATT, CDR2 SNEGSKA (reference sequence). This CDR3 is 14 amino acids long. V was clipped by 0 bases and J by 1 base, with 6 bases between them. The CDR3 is CSARDPRNTGELFF. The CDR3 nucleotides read TGCAGTGCTAGAGATCCGAGGAACACCGGGGAGCTGTTTTTT.

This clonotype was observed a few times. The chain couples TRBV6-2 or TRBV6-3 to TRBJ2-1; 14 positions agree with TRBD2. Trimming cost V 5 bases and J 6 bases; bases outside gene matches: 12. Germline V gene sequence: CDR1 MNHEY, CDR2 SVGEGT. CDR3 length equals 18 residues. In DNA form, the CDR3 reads TGTGCCAGCAGTCAGGGACTAGCGGGAGCCCTCGTCATCAATGAGCAGTTCTTC. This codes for CASSQGLAGALVINEQFF.

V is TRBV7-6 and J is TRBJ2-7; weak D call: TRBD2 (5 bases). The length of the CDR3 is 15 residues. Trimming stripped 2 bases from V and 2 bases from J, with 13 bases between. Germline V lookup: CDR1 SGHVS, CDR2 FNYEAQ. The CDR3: CASSLLGREAYEQYF. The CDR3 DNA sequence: TGTGCCAGCAGCTTACTCGGCCGGGAAGCCTACGAGCAGTACTTC.

CDR3 loop: CASSFLAGPSTDTQYF. The CDR3 DNA follows: TGTGCCAGCAGTTTCCTAGCGGGACCTAGCACAGATACGCAGTATTTT. This rearrangement joins TRBV6-5 to TRBJ2-3, with TRBD2 matching over 9 bases. Germline V gene data show CDR1 as MNHEY and CDR2 as SVGAGI. V was clipped by 4 bases and J by 0 bases; unmatched bases: 5. The CDR3 totals 16 residues.

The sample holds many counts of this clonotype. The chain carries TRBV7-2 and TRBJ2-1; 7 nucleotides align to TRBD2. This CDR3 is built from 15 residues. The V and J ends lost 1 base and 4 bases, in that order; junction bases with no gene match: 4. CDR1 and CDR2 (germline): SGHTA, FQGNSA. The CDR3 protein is CASSLGASGYNEQFF. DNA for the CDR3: TGTGCCAGCAGCTTAGGTGCTAGCGGTTACAATGAGCAGTTCTTC.

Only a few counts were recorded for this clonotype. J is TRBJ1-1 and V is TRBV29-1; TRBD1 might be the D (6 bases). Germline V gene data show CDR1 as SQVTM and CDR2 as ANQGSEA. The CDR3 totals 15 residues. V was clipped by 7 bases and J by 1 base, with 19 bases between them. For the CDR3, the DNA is TGCAGCGGTGGGACACCGACCTACGAGAACACTGAAGCTTTCTTT. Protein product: CSGGTPTYENTEAFF. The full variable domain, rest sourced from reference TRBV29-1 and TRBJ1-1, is SAVISQKPSRDICQRGTSLTIQCQVDSQVTMMFWYRQQPGQSLTLIATANQGSEATYESGFVIDKFPISRPNLTFSTLTVSNMSPEDSSIYLCSGGTPTYENTEAFFGQGTRLTVV.

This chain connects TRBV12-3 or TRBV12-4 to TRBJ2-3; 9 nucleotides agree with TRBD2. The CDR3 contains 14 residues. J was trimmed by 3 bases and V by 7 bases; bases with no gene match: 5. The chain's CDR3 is CASTIAGATDTQYF. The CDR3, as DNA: TGTGCCAGCACCATAGCGGGAGCGACAGATACGCAGTATTTT.

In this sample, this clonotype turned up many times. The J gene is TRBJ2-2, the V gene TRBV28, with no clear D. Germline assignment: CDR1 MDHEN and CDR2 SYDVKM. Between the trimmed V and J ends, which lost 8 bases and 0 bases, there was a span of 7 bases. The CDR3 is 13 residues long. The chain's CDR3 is CASRRPNTGELFF. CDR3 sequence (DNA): TGTGCCAGCCGGCGCCCGAACACCGGGGAGCTGTTTTTT.

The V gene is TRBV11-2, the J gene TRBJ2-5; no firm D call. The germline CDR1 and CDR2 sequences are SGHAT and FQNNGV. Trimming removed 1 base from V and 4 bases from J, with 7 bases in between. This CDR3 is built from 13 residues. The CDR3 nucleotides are TGTGCCAGCAGCTTAGGGTTTTCAGAGACCCAGTACTTC. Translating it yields CASSLGFSETQYF.

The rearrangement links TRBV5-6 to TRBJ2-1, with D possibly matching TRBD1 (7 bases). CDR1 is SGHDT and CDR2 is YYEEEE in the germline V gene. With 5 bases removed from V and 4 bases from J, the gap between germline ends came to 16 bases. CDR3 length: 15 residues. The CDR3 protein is CASSPGQAGYNEQFF. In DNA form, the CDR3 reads TGTGCCAGCAGTCCTGGACAGGCGGGATACAATGAGCAGTTCTTC.